This TCR beta chain was sequenced in a study of OX40 agonist ivuxolimab in advanced cancers. Looking at the study overall: Ivuxolimab doses were 0.01, 0.1, 0.3, 1.5, 3 or 10 mg/kg every 2 weeks. Under the entry rules, prior anti-PD-1, anti-PD-L1 or anti-CTLA-4 therapy was allowed, and approximately 40% had some. Findings of the study overall: Clones of CD4+ and CD8+ blood T cells grew by week 6 at doses of 0.1 to 3.0 mg/kg.

TCRdb's table, derived via immunoSEQ multiplex PCR, lists solely in-frame clones and lacks some. Among fewer than 90,000 clones listed, about 89% were seen once. A word on this clone: No antigen is known for it.

This clonotype originated in an adult with an advanced solid tumor such as melanoma, head and neck, liver or kidney cancer. Here the sequenced sample was CD4+ or CD8+ T cells sorted from blood, taken in a trial of the OX40 agonist ivuxolimab.

In DNA form, the CDR3 reads TGTGCCAGCAGCTCCGGGAGTTTGGGCTACACCTTC. This translates into CASSSGSLGYTF. J is TRBJ1-2 and V is TRBV5-6, with D hard to call. The CDR3 is 12 amino acids. Trimming shortened V by 3 bases and J by 8 bases, and 11 bases separated the two germline ends. Per germline, CDR1 SGHDT and CDR2 YYEEEE.